This T cell receptor beta chain appears in the sequencing data of a study of blood T cell repertoires in COVID-19. Per germline, CDR1 KGHSH and CDR2 LQKENI. The CDR3 is made up of 15 amino acids. Germline trimming cut 2 bases from V and 2 bases from J; bases unmatched to any gene: 4. TCRdb's copy holds only in-frame clones and misses some; the assay was immunoSEQ multiplex PCR. Of around 230,000 clones listed, over 80% are singletons. The material sequenced was peripheral blood. The chain combines TRBV18 with TRBJ2-7; 9 bases map to TRBD2. This clonotype was sampled from a woman in her 70s with active or convalescent COVID-19. In DNA form, the CDR3 reads TGTGCCAGCTCACCAACCCTAGCGGGACCCTACGAGCAGTACTTC. Translated: CASSPTLAGPYEQYF.